This T cell receptor beta chain was obtained from a study of blood T cell repertoires in COVID-19. Clones were sequenced by immunoSEQ multiplex PCR, and TCRdb holds only the in-frame ones, with some missing. Of about 120,000 clones in the sample, roughly nine tenths were seen once. This CDR3 is 15 amino acids long. V shed 3 bases and J 2 bases; nucleotides not matched to a gene: 8. From germline, CDR1 is SGDLS and CDR2 YYNGEE. A single count supports this clone. This clonotype was obtained from a man aged 70 or older with active or convalescent COVID-19. The sample consisted of peripheral blood. The chain couples TRBV9 to TRBJ2-7, with 7 bases lining up with TRBD1. CDR3 region: CASSAAIGQAYEQYF. CDR3 bases: TGTGCCAGCAGCGCCGCGATAGGACAGGCCTACGAGCAGTACTTC.